The following is a T cell receptor (beta chain) sequence with its context. Its antigen is not known. The data belong to a study of response to subunit inactivated influenza vaccine. General study findings and limits: Few new T cells, the authors suggested, are recruited by each seasonal influenza vaccination.

V was shortened by 1 base and J by 8 bases, with 5 bases between the two germline ends. The CDR3 has 11 residues. Germline values: CDR1 LGHNA, CDR2 YNFKEQ. Each CDR3 protein is one row after TCRdb ran MiXCR on the RT-PCR reads. The table shows around 530,000 distinct CDR3 sequences, with about an eighth occurring only once. The source is a middle-aged man who received an inactivated influenza vaccine. This rearrangement joins TRBV4-2 to TRBJ1-1; unclear D gene. The specimen comprised PBMCs from blood, sampled on the day of vaccination. The CDR3 region is CASSQGLEAFF. The CDR3 DNA follows: TGTGCCAGCAGCCAAGGATTGGAAGCTTTCTTT.